The 2 T cell receptor beta chains listed next were all sequenced from one sample in a study of cytomegalovirus exposure and HLA in healthy donors. The PCR ran on 60 Vbeta and 13 Jbeta primers. TCRdb's table, derived via immunoSEQ multiplex PCR, lists solely in-frame clones and lacks some. Counted here are more than 200,000 clones, more than 75% occurring once; the ten biggest clones make up around 1.2%. Sequencing input: PBMCs. These receptors were taken from a human donor in good health.

V gene TRBV5-4 combines with J gene TRBJ2-1; TRBD2 is a possible D gene (5 bases). V lost 4 bases, J lost 10 bases, and 15 bases lay in between. The CDR3 loop spans 13 amino acids. Germline CDR1 and CDR2: SGHNT and YYREEE (reference sequence). The CDR3, as DNA: TGTGCCAGCAGCATAATAGCGTCCGGGGAGCAGTTCTTC. Translation gives CASSIIASGEQFF.

This clone appeared once. This chain connects TRBV6-5 to TRBJ1-2; 10 nucleotides agree with TRBD1. This CDR3 is 14 amino acids long. V was clipped by 9 bases and J by 0 bases; unmatched bases: 4. Germline values: CDR1 MNHEY, CDR2 SVGAGI. The CDR3 reads CASGQGVTNYGYTF. DNA for the CDR3: TGTGCCAGTGGACAGGGGGTGACTAACTATGGCTACACCTTC.